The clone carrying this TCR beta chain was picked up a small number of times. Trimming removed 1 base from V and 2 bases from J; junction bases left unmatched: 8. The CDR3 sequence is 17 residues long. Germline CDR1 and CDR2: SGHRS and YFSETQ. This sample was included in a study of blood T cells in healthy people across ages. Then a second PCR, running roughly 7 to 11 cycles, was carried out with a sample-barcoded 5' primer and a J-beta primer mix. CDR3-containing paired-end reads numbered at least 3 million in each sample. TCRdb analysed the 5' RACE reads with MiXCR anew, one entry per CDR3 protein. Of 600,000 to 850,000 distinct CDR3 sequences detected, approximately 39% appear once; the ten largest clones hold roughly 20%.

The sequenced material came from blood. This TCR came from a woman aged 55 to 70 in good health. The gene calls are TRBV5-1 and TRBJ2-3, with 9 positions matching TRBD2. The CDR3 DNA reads TGCGCCAGCAGCTTGACCAATAGCGGGGGACTCACAGATACGCAGTATTTT. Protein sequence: CASSLTNSGGLTDTQYF.